This TCR beta chain was recovered during a study of T cell clonotyping in hematopoietic cell transplantation. TCRdb's copy holds only in-frame clones and misses some; the assay was immunoSEQ multiplex PCR. The data show approximately 2,000 clones, around 91% seen once. This CDR3 has 18 residues. Germline-derived CDR1 and CDR2 are SGHNT and YYREEE (reference sequence). Trimming removed 4 bases from V and 1 base from J; junction bases left unmatched: 9. J is TRBJ2-5 and V is TRBV5-4; 14 nucleotides agree with TRBD2. Material: PBMCs, obtained at the time of graft-versus-host disease after allogeneic stem cell transplant. The clonotype comes from a young adult male patient who had an allogeneic stem cell transplant from a related donor, so the T cells may come from the graft donor. Some clones in this sample may be carry-over from other donors' samples. In nucleotides, the CDR3 is TGTGCCAGCAGCCGAGGGACTAGCGGGAGATGGGGCCAAGAGACCCAGTACTTC. Amino acids: CASSRGTSGRWGQETQYF.